This T cell receptor (beta chain) originates from a study of CD8+ T cells in alopecia areata. Overall study context: Scalp area affected, as a percentage, set the severity score of treated patients. Findings of the study overall: Tissue-resident alphabeta T cells belonging to normal skin likewise get sequenced within scalp specimens. Between patients, shared TCR sequences were less clear than in mice. This was possibly due in part to HLA diversity in the patient population.

Concerning this clone: The antigen is undetermined.

cDNA prepared by RNA extraction and subsequent reverse transcription served as the template for sequencing. Clones were sequenced by immunoSEQ multiplex PCR, and TCRdb holds only the in-frame ones, with some missing. This sample has roughly 200,000 clones, with over 40% found just once. The length of the CDR3 is 12 residues. V dropped 1 base and J dropped 7 bases, with 8 bases sitting between them. The V gene's germline CDR1 is SQVTM and CDR2 ANQGSEA. Sample treatment: oral pan-JAK inhibitor, 5-10 mg twice daily. This material consisted of CD4+ T cells sorted from blood, taken at approximately week 36, from a patient treated with tofacitinib. The receptor comes from a human donor with alopecia areata. V is TRBV29-1 and J is TRBJ1-5; perhaps TRBD1 as D (6 bases). The CDR3, as DNA: TGCAGCGTTGAAGGGCAGGGGCAGCCCCAGCATTTT. Its protein product is CSVEGQGQPQHF.